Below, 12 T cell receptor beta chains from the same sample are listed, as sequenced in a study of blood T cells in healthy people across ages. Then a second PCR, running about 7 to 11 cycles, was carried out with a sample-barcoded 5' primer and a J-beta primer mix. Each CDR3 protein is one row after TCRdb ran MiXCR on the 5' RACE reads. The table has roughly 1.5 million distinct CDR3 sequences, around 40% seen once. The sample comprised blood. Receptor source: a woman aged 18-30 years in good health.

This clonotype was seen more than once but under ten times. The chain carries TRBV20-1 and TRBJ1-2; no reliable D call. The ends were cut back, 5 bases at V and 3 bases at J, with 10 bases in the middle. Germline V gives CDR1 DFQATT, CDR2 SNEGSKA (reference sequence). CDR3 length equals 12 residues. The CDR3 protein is CSAGRRDYGYTF. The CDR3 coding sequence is TGCAGTGCTGGACGGAGGGACTATGGCTACACCTTC.

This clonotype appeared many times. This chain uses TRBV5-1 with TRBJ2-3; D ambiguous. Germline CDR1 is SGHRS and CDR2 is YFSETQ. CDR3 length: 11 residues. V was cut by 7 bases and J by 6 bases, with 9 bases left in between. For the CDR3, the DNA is TGCGCCAGCCGAGAGGCCGATACGCAGTATTTT. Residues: CASREADTQYF.

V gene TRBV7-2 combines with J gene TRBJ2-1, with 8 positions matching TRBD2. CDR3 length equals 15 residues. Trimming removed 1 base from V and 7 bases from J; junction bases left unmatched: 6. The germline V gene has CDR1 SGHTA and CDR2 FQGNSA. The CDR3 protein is CASSLGGRSRNEQFF. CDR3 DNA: TGTGCCAGCAGCTTAGGCGGGAGGAGTCGAAATGAGCAGTTCTTC.

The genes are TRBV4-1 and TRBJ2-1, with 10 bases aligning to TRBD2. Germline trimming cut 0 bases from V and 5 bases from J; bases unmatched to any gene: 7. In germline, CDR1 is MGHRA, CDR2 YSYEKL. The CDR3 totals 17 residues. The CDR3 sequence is CASSQDPELAGNNEQFF. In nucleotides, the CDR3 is TGCGCCAGCAGCCAAGATCCGGAACTAGCGGGGAACAATGAGCAGTTCTTC.

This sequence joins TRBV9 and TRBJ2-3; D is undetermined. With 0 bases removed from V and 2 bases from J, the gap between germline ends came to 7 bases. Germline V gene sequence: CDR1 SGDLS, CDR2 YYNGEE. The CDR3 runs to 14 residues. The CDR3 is CASSVDWVTDTQYF. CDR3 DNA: TGTGCCAGCAGCGTAGATTGGGTCACAGATACGCAGTATTTT.

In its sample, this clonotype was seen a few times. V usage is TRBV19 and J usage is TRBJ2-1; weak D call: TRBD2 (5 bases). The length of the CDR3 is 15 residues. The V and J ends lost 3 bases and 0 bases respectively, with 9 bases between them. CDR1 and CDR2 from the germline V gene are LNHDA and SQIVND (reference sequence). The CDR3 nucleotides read TGTGCCAGTAGTATTGGAAGCGGCTCCTACAATGAGCAGTTCTTC. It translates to CASSIGSGSYNEQFF.

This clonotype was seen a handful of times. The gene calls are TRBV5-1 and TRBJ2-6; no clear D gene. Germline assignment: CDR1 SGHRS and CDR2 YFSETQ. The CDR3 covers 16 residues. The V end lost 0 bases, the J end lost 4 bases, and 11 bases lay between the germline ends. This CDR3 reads CASSLDLAAGANVLTF. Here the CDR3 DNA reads TGCGCCAGCAGCTTGGACCTGGCGGCGGGGGCCAACGTCCTGACTTTC.

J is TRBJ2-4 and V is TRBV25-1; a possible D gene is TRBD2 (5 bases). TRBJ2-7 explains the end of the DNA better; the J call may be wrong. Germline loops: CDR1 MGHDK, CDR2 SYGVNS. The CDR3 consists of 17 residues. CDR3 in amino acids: CASSDGTRGPGPSEQYF. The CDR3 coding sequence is TGTGCCAGCAGTGATGGTACCCGAGGGCCTGGCCCGTCCGAGCAGTACTTC.

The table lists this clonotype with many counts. The CDR3 loop reads CASSQVSGSSYNEQFF. The CDR3 nucleotides read TGTGCCAGCAGCCAGGTTAGCGGGAGTTCCTACAATGAGCAGTTCTTC. The chain uses TRBV4-2 and TRBJ2-1; 9 bases are a match to TRBD2. CDR1 LGHNA and CDR2 YNFKEQ come from the germline V gene. CDR3 size: 16 residues. Trimming removed 3 bases from V and 1 base from J; junction bases left unmatched: 4.

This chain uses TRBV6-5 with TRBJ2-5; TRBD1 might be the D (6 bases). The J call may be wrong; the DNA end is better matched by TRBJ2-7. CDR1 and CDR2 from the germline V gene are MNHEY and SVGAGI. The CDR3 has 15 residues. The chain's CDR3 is CASSLLRTASHEQYF. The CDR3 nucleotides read TGTGCCAGCAGCCTTTTGAGGACAGCGAGCCACGAGCAGTACTTC.

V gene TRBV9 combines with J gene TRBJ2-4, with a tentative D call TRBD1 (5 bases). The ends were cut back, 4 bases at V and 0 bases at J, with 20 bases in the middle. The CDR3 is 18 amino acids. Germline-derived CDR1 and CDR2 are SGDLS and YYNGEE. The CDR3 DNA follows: TGTGCCAGCAGCCCAGGGCTTGGCTCCACGTCAGCCAAAAACATTCAGTACTTC. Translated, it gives CASSPGLGSTSAKNIQYF.

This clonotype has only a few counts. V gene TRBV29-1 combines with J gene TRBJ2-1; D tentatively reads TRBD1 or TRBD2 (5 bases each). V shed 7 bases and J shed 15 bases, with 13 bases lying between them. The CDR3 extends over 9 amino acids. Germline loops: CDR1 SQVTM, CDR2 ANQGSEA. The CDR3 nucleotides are TGCAGCGCGGGGCCAGGGTGGTTCTTC. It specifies CSAGPGWFF.